This T cell receptor (beta chain) comes out of a study of OX40 agonist ivuxolimab in advanced cancers. Study-level results: Normalized T-cell clonal expansion was also low in a subset of nonresponders.

Clones were read by immunoSEQ multiplex PCR, and TCRdb kept only the in-frame ones, dropping some. The sample shows some 77,000 clones, roughly 87% of them seen only once. Anyone with autoimmune disease history or systemic immunosuppression was excluded. V dropped 0 bases and J dropped 6 bases, with 2 bases sitting between them. This CDR3 contains 11 residues. Germline assignment: CDR1 SGDLS and CDR2 YYNGEE. A word on this clone: Its antigen is still unknown. The sample contains more than one DNA sequence encoding this CDR3.

V and J are TRBV9 and TRBJ2-3; D not certain. The sample here was CD4+ or CD8+ T cells sorted from blood, taken in a trial of the OX40 agonist ivuxolimab. This TCR derives from an adult with an advanced solid tumor such as melanoma, head and neck, liver or kidney cancer. DNA for the CDR3: TGTGCCAGCAGCGTAGGTGATACGCAGTATTTT. Translating it yields CASSVGDTQYF. The full variable domain, with the rest looked up from reference TRBV9 and TRBJ2-3, is DSGVTQTPKHLITATGQRVTLRCSPRSGDLSVYWYQQSLDQGLQFLIQYYNGEERAKGNILERFSAQQFPDLHSELNLSSLELGDSALYFCASSVGDTQYFGPGTRLTVL.